This TCR beta chain stems from a study of blood T cell repertoires in COVID-19. Study summary: There were acute and convalescent COVID-19 samples, and they came from the United States, Italy and Spain. Nucleic acid was either cDNA or gDNA, and it came from T cells, B-cell-depleted T cells, or PBMCs.

Authors' data handling: It was from reference gene primer amplification that nucleated cell counts were estimated. Here immunoSEQ multiplex PCR was the method, and the copy in TCRdb shows in-frame clones only, minus some. The D gene and trimming were derived from the DNA, and the V and J assignments and clone size from that table. The table has roughly 64,000 clones, around 80% seen once. This clone was recorded only once. Sample: peripheral blood. The TCR originated in a woman between 55 and 75 years old with acute or convalescent COVID-19.

CDR3 nucleotides: TGTGCCAGCAGCTCCCGTAACACCGGGGAGCTGTTTTTT. Its protein product is CASSSRNTGELFF. The chain joins TRBV7-3 to TRBJ2-2; D not resolved. This CDR3 has 13 amino acids. The germline V gene encodes CDR1 SGHTA and CDR2 FQGTGA. V was pared by 4 bases and J by 2 bases, with 5 bases between.